This entry is about one T cell receptor beta chain. Its target antigen remains unknown. No base qualities exist here, and no much larger clone lies one base off it. Resection was performed on patients in Japan or China between 2014 and 2017. Two lung cancer pathologists independently reviewed H&E slides to confirm the histologic diagnosis of every case. The AllPrep DNA/RNA FFPE Kit was used to isolate DNA from FFPE tissue. Using the immunoSEQ hsTCRbeta Kit, TCR beta CDR3 regions were sequenced from DNA. The authors processed their data as follows. TCR sequencing data were analysed with the ImmunoSEQ Analyzer. T cell clonality was calculated on productive rearrangements as 1 minus Pielou's evenness. T cell diversity was measured with the inverse Simpson index on productive templates. T cell density was defined as TCR beta template counts normalized to usable DNA, with usable DNA estimated by amplifying and sequencing housekeeping genes. Two-sided Kruskal-Wallis tests were used to compare TCR metrics across histologic stages. TCRdb mirrors the immuneACCESS table, restricted to in-frame sequences. Some clones are absent from its copies; in checked studies, under half trace to an unresolved V gene, and the reason for the others is unknown. Clone size and the V and J calls come from that table; the DNA yielded D and trimming. The sample yields several thousand clones; approximately 80% were counted once. Around 7.8% of the sample lies in the top ten.

The sample belongs to a study of immune evolution from preneoplasia to lung adenocarcinoma (dated by TCRdb to about 2021). Notes on the research overall: The study used immune gene expression, TCR sequencing and multiplex immunofluorescence to profile the immune contexture of lung adenocarcinoma precursors and invasive adenocarcinoma. According to the study, roughly 100 samples went through TCR sequencing. A total of under 55 patients contributed TCR sequencing data. The overall cohort was made up of some 49 patients with pulmonary nodules who had surgical resection. The immune data were integrated with whole exome sequencing and methylation data from the same cohort of nodules. Sample size was based on specimen availability rather than a prior power calculation. POLYSOLVER was used to infer Class I HLA alleles from exome data, and LOHHLA was used to detect allele-specific HLA loss. Resected precursor lesions (AAH, AIS, MIA) and invasive adenocarcinomas were compared against paired morphologically normal lung tissue. What the research found in general, with its limitations: Because all patients were from Japan and China, applicability to Western populations was uncertain. Clonality was highest in normal lung, while later-stage lesions appeared to show lower clonality but higher T cell density and diversity. The findings were based on association rather than direct causation, and larger cohorts with long-term follow-up and longitudinal biopsies were deemed needed. Top T cell clone frequencies were highest in normal lung and appeared to decrease progressively from AAH through AIS, MIA and invasive adenocarcinoma.

CDR1 and CDR2 are drawn from the germline V gene: MGHRA, YSYEKL. The V and J ends are trimmed by 4 bases and 0 bases, leaving 10 bases between them. Including the terminal cysteine and phenylalanine, the CDR3 comprises 14 residues. Just the 42-base CDR3 DNA is kept, in frame starting at base 1. The TCR originated in a person aged 50-75 years with lung adenocarcinoma. The sample comprised FFPE normal lung tissue adjacent to the tumor. Here the chain combines TRBV4-1 and TRBJ2-7; the D segment could be TRBD2, given 5 matching bases. Read as DNA, the sequence is TGCGCCAGCAGCCGAGTTACTAGCTCCTACGAGCAGTACTTC. Its amino acids are CASSRVTSSYEQYF.